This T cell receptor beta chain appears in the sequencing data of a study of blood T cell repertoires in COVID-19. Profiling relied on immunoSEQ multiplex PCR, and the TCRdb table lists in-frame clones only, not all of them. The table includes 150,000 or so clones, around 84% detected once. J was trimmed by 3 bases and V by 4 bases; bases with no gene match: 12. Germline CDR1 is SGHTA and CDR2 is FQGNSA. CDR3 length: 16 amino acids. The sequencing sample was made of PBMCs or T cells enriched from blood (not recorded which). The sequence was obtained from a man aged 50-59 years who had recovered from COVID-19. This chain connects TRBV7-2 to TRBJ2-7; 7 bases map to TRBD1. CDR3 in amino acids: CASSSRYDRALYEQYF. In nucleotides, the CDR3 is TGTGCCAGCAGCTCCAGATATGACAGGGCCCTCTACGAGCAGTACTTC.